This section outlines one T cell receptor beta chain sequence together with its context. As yet, its antigen is unknown. This may come from a read error, since a much larger clone is one base off. Sorted naive CD8 T cells were those defined as CD8+CD4-CCR7+CD45RA+. MiXCR, applied by TCRdb to the PCR reads, yields one record per CDR3 protein. The profile shows more than 550,000 distinct CDR3 sequences, about 25% of them singletons. These data come from a study of molecular identifiers for immune sequencing clone quantification. The overall study: In replicates, RNA taken from roughly 20,000 or 100,000 naive CD8 cells was divided five ways, and four portions underwent sequencing.

The ends were cut back, 7 bases at V and 6 bases at J, with 17 bases in the middle. The V gene's germline CDR1 is SGHRS and CDR2 YFSETQ. The CDR3 consists of 13 residues. Study conclusions and caveats: Naive cells had under 1% of molecules in clones above 20 RNA copies, effectors over 99%.

The sequenced sample consisted of naive CD8+ T cells from blood, with Jurkat cell RNA spiked in. Subset in this sample: FACS-sorted CD8+CD4-CCR7+CD45RA+ naive T cells. The V call is TRBV5-1, the J call TRBJ2-7; possible D gene TRBD1, 6 bases. The receptor was derived from a human donor in good health. Some libraries in this study had Jurkat cell RNA spiked in. The CDR3 loop reads CASGAGDLSEQYF. The CDR3 DNA follows: TGCGCCAGCGGAGCAGGGGACCTTAGCGAGCAGTACTTC.